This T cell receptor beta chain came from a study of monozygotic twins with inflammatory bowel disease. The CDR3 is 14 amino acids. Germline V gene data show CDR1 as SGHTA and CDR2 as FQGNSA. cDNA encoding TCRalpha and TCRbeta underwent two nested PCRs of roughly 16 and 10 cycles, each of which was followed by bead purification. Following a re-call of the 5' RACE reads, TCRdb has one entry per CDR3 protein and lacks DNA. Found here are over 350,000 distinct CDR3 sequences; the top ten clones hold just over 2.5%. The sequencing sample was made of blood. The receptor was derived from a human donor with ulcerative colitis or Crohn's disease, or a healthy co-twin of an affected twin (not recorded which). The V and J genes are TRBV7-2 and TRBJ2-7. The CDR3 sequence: CASSLGGISYEQYF.